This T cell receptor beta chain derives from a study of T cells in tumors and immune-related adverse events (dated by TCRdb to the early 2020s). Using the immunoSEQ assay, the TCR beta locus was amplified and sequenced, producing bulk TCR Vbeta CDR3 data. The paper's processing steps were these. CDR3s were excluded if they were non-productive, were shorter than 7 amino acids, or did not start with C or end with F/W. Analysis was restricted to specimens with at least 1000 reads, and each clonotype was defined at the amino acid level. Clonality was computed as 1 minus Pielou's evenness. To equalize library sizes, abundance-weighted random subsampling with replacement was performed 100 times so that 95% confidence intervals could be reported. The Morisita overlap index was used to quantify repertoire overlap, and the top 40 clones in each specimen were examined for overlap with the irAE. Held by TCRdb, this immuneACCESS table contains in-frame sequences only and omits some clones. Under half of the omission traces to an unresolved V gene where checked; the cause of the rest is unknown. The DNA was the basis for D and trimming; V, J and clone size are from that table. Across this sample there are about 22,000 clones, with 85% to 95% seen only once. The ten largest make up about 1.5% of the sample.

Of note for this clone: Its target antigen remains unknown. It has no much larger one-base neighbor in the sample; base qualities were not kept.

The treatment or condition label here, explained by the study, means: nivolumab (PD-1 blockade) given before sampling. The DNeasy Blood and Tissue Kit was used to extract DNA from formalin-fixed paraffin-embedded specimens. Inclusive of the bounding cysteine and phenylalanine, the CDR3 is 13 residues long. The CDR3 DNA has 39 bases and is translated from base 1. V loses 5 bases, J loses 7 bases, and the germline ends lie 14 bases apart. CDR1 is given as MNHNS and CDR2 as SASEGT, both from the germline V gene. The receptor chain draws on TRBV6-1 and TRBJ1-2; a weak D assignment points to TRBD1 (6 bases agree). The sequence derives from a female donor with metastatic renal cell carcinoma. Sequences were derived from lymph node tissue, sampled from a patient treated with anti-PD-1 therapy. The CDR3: CASSSSGASGYTF. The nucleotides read TGTGCCAGCAGTTCCTCAGGGGCCAGTGGCTACACCTTC.